Listed below are T cell receptor beta chains from one sample, sequenced in a study of T cells after yellow fever vaccination. TCRdb re-called the 5' RACE reads with MiXCR, one entry per CDR3 protein. This sample has about 320,000 distinct CDR3 sequences, with approximately 4.5% found just once. Source: PBMCs, taken 15 days after the yellow fever booster vaccination. The receptor source for this set is a man aged 18 to 35 who received the YFV17D yellow fever vaccine. CDR3s include the opening cysteine and the closing phenylalanine or tryptophan. D genes are given only for firm matches. The size entry is marked missing in some rows and otherwise reads once, few, many or a size class.

d_call clone_size j_call v_call cdr3_nt cdr3_aa
NA many TRBJ2-3 TRBV20-1 TGCAGTGCCCTTACCCGGACAGATACGCAGTATTTT CSALTRTDTQYF
NA many TRBJ1-2 TRBV6-5 TGTGCCAGCAGTTCAAATCCAGGGCAACCAGGGGGCTACACCTTC CASSSNPGQPGGYTF
NA many TRBJ1-1 TRBV20-1 TGCAGTGCTCCGAATAACCGGGATGCCACTGAAGCTTTCTTT CSAPNNRDATEAFF
NA few TRBJ2-5 TRBV5-1 TGCGCCAGCAGCTTGGTAGGGATCCAAGAGACCCAGTACTTC CASSLVGIQETQYF
TRBD1 many TRBJ2-5 TRBV25-1 TGTGCCAGCAGTGCCCGAGGGGGCTGGGAGACCCAGTACTTC CASSARGGWETQYF
TRBD1 NA TRBJ1-2 TRBV5-5 TGTGCCAGCTGCCCGGGGGACAGCTACTATGGCTACACCTTC CASCPGDSYYGYTF
NA NA TRBJ2-5 TRBV20-1 TGCAGTGCTAGAGCTGAGACCGAAACCTGGGGACCCCAAGAGACCCAGTACTTC CSARAETETWGPQETQYF
TRBD2 NA TRBJ2-1 TRBV5-1 TGCGCCAGCAGCCAACAGGGGACTAGCGGGGGGGCCAGGGAGCAGTTCTTC CASSQQGTSGGAREQFF
NA few TRBJ1-1 TRBV5-1 TGCGCCACCAGGAGGACGGGAAACACTGAAGCTTTCTTT CATRRTGNTEAFF
TRBD2 NA TRBJ2-7 TRBV12-3/TRBV12-4 TGTGCCAGCAGCCCTCCCGGCGGGGGGCTCTCCTACGAGCAGTACTTC CASSPPGGGLSYEQYF
NA many TRBJ2-5 TRBV4-1 TGCGCCAGCAGCCAGACCGGTTTAGCCCAAGAGACCCAGTACTTC CASSQTGLAQETQYF
NA few TRBJ2-2 TRBV5-1 TGCGCCAGCAGCTGGGGGTCTTCCGGGGAGCTGTTTTTT CASSWGSSGELFF
NA many TRBJ1-6 TRBV6-5 TGTGCCAGCAGTTACGAGGCCGATAATAATTCACCCCTCCACTTT CASSYEADNNSPLHF
NA few TRBJ2-1 TRBV6-4 TGTGCCAGCAGTGACGGGAGCTACAATGAGCAGTTCTTC CASSDGSYNEQFF
NA few TRBJ2-3 TRBV4-1 TGCGCCAGCAGCCAAGTAGGGTCTAGCACAGATACGCAGTATTTT CASSQVGSSTDTQYF
TRBD1 few TRBJ1-1 TRBV27 TGTGCGACCTTCCCCTTAGGGACAGGGGACACTGAAGCTTTCTTT CATFPLGTGDTEAFF
NA NA TRBJ2-6 TRBV7-2 TGTGCCAGCAGCCCAAGGGACATGCGTCGGATCACTGGGGCCAACGTCCTGACTTTC CASSPRDMRRITGANVLTF
NA NA TRBJ2-7 TRBV10-2 TGCGCCAGCAGTGACAGGGTAACCTACTACGAGCAGTACTTC CASSDRVTYYEQYF
TRBD1 NA TRBJ2-5 TRBV2 TGTGCCAGCAGTGCGGGACAGGGGCAGGTAGAGACCCAGTACTTC CASSAGQGQVETQYF
NA few TRBJ1-4 TRBV25-1 TGTGCCAGCAGTGAAGGAGGTTTGGCTAATGAAAAACTGTTTTTT CASSEGGLANEKLFF
NA NA TRBJ2-7 TRBV27 TGTGCCAGCAGTTTAATCGAGGGAAGAAGGTACTACGAGCAGTACTTC CASSLIEGRRYYEQYF
NA NA TRBJ2-6 TRBV28 TGTGCCAGCAGCTCAATCCTCTCTGGGGCCAACGTCCTGACTTTC CASSSILSGANVLTF
NA many TRBJ2-7 TRBV21-1 TGTGCCAGCAGCAAAGCGCGACAGGGCCCATACGAGCAGTACTTC CASSKARQGPYEQYF
NA many TRBJ1-1 TRBV20-1 TGCAGTGCCTACGGCCCGAACACTGAAGCTTTCTTT CSAYGPNTEAFF
TRBD2 NA TRBJ2-1 TRBV5-1 TGCGCCAGCAGCTTAGGACATTTCCGGGGGGGTAGATCCTACAATGAGCAGTTCTTC CASSLGHFRGGRSYNEQFF
TRBD2 few TRBJ2-3 TRBV9 TGTGCCAGCAGCCCCATAGCGGGGGGCGCGGATACGCAGTATTTT CASSPIAGGADTQYF
NA many TRBJ2-5 TRBV15 TGTGCCACCAGCAGGGTCCCAGAGACCCAGTACTTC CATSRVPETQYF
NA NA TRBJ1-1 TRBV20-1 TGCAGTGCTAGAGACCTCCGGGGGACCTACACTGAAGCTTTCTTT CSARDLRGTYTEAFF
NA NA TRBJ1-1 TRBV5-1 TGCGCCAGCAGCTTCAGGAAGAACACTGAAGCTTTCTTT CASSFRKNTEAFF
TRBD2 few TRBJ2-1 TRBV7-8 TGTGCCAGCAGGAGATCCCGGGAGGGTATGGGTGAGCAGTTCTTC CASRRSREGMGEQFF
TRBD2 few TRBJ2-5 TRBV27 TGTGCCAGCAAGTTTAAGCCGGGGGGGGCTCTCACGCAAGAGACCCAGTACTTC CASKFKPGGALTQETQYF
TRBD1 NA TRBJ2-3 TRBV20-1 TGCAGTGCTAGAGAGGACAGGGATACGCAGTATTTT CSAREDRDTQYF
NA NA TRBJ1-2 TRBV9 TGTGCCAGCAGCGTAGGAGGAAGAGGGGGCTACACCTTC CASSVGGRGGYTF
NA NA TRBJ2-7 TRBV6-2/TRBV6-3 TGTGCCAGCACAGACCAGGGCTCTCCCTCCTACGAGCAGTACTTC CASTDQGSPSYEQYF
TRBD2 many TRBJ2-3 TRBV5-4 TGTGCCAGCAGCTCGGGACTAGCGGGGAGTACAGATACGCAGTATTTT CASSSGLAGSTDTQYF
NA many TRBJ2-3 TRBV12-3/TRBV12-4 TGTGCCAGCAGTTTTGGGGGACTCCTGGGGGATACAGATACGCAGTATTTT CASSFGGLLGDTDTQYF
NA NA TRBJ1-1 TRBV4-3 TGCGCCAGCAGCCCTTTCATGCCGGGGAACACTGAAGCTTTCTTT CASSPFMPGNTEAFF
NA many TRBJ2-1 TRBV7-9 TGTGCCAGCAGGTCCGGAGGGTACAATGAGCAGTTCTTC CASRSGGYNEQFF
TRBD2 many TRBJ2-3 TRBV5-5 TGTGCCAGCAGCCCATTGGGACTAGTCTCATCCGATACGCAGTATTTT CASSPLGLVSSDTQYF
TRBD1 many TRBJ2-5 TRBV29-1 TGCAGCGGGGGACAGGGCGACGGAGAGACCCAGTACTTC CSGGQGDGETQYF
NA NA TRBJ2-3 TRBV6-5 TGTGCCAGCAGCTCGAAGCAGGGAAGGACAGATACGCAGTATTTT CASSSKQGRTDTQYF
NA few TRBJ1-1 TRBV5-6 TGTGCCAGCAGCTTTGAGTACTCTGGAGCTTTCTTT CASSFEYSGAFF